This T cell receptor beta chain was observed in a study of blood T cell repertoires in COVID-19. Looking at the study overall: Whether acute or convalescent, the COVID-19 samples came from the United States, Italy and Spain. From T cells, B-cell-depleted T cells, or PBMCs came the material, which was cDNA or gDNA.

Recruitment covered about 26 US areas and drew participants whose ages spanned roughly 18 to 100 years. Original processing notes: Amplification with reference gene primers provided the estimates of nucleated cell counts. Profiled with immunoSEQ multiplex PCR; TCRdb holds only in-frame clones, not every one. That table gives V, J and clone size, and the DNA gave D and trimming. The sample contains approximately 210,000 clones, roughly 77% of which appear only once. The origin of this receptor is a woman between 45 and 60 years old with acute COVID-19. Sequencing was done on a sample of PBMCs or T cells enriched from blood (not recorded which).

The CDR3 DNA reads as TGTGCCAGCCTCGACAGGGGGCGAGGGGAGACCCAGTACTTC. This encodes CASLDRGRGETQYF. The rearrangement uses TRBV19 and TRBJ2-5, with 10 bases lining up with TRBD1. The germline V gene encodes CDR1 LNHDA and CDR2 SQIVND (reference sequence). V was pared by 9 bases and J by 5 bases, with 9 bases of the junction left unmatched. The CDR3 runs 14 residues.